The 17 T cell receptor beta chains in this list originate from one sample, sequenced in a study of T cell changes during pregnancy in multiple sclerosis. The protocol was immunoSEQ multiplex PCR, while the TCRdb copy is restricted to in-frame clones and leaves out a portion. Among about 100,000 clones listed, 90% were seen once. The sequencing here drew on peripheral blood, taken in the second trimester of pregnancy. Every receptor here comes from a female donor in good health, enrolled as a control in a pregnancy study.

The J gene is TRBJ2-4, the V gene TRBV18; 8 nucleotides match TRBD1. This CDR3 has 18 residues. Germline V gene sequence: CDR1 KGHSH, CDR2 LQKENI. Germline trimming cut 3 bases from V and 2 bases from J; bases unmatched to any gene: 12. CDR3 sequence: CASSPDSDRGDSKNIQYF. CDR3 sequence (DNA): TGTGCCAGCTCACCGGATAGTGACAGGGGTGATTCCAAAAACATTCAGTACTTC.

This chain uses TRBV19 with TRBJ1-2; a weak D match, TRBD1 (6 bases). The length of the CDR3 is 13 residues. The V gene lost 9 bases and the J gene lost 5 bases, with 16 bases spanning the gap. CDR1 LNHDA and CDR2 SQIVND come from the germline V gene (reference sequence). Here the CDR3 DNA reads TGTGCCAGCCGAGCGTCTAGGGGGTATGGCTACACCTTC. Amino acids: CASRASRGYGYTF.

The rearrangement joins TRBV28 to TRBJ1-2, with D possibly matching TRBD1 (5 bases). V lost 6 bases, J lost 4 bases, and 15 bases lay in between. There are 14 residues in the CDR3. CDR1 MDHEN and CDR2 SYDVKM come from the germline V gene. The CDR3 region is CASSPPDNFYGYTF. The CDR3 nucleotides read TGTGCCAGCAGCCCACCGGACAATTTCTATGGCTACACCTTC.

The V and J genes are TRBV19 and TRBJ2-7, with TRBD1 identical over 8 bases. Germline CDR1 is LNHDA and CDR2 is SQIVND (reference sequence). The trim removed 5 bases at V and 5 bases at J, leaving 2 bases unmatched. The CDR3 totals 12 residues. The CDR3 bases are TGTGCCAGTAGTGGACAGGGAAACGAGCAGTACTTC. This encodes CASSGQGNEQYF.

The rearrangement joins TRBV5-1 to TRBJ2-1; 13 bases match TRBD2. With V trimmed by 4 bases and J by 14 bases, 6 bases remained unmatched. The CDR3 runs to 13 residues. Germline V gene lookup returns CDR1 SGHRS and CDR2 YFSETQ. The CDR3 DNA is TGCGCCAGCAGCCCCGGACTAGCGGGAGACGAGTTCTTC. Amino acids: CASSPGLAGDEFF.

The genes are TRBV30 and TRBJ1-2; the D is unclear. The CDR3 spans 12 residues. Germline lookup yields CDR1 GTSNPN and CDR2 SVGIG (reference sequence). Trimming took off 0 bases at V and 8 bases at J, with 10 bases between the two ends. The CDR3 sequence is CAWSVIAGGYTF. The DNA for the CDR3 is TGTGCCTGGAGTGTAATAGCCGGGGGCTACACCTTC.

This rearrangement joins TRBV19 to TRBJ2-5; 10 nucleotides line up with TRBD2. With V trimmed by 6 bases and J by 2 bases, 6 bases remained unmatched. CDR3 length equals 15 residues. Germline loops: CDR1 LNHDA, CDR2 SQIVND (reference sequence). CDR3 bases: TGTGCCAGTAGACTAGCGGGACGGGGGCAAGAGACCCAGTACTTC. It encodes CASRLAGRGQETQYF.

V is TRBV7-9 and J is TRBJ2-7; tentative D call: TRBD2 (5 bases). V shed 6 bases and J shed 3 bases, with 21 bases lying between them. The germline CDR1 and CDR2 sequences are SEHNR and FQNEAQ (reference sequence). This CDR3 is built from 16 residues. The CDR3 here is CASSPPVRGEGYEQYF. The DNA for the CDR3 is TGTGCCAGCAGTCCCCCGGTAAGAGGCGAGGGCTACGAGCAGTACTTC.

The rearrangement uses TRBV6-4 and TRBJ1-1; no firm D call. Deletions cut 0 bases from V and 1 base from J, with 6 bases between. Germline CDR1 reads MRHNA; CDR2 reads SNTAGT. CDR3 length equals 14 residues. In DNA form, the CDR3 reads TGTGCCAGCAGTGACTCCAACAGGAACACTGAAGCTTTCTTT. This codes for CASSDSNRNTEAFF.

CDR3 amino acids: CASSQVGQTSYTF. CDR3 coding DNA: TGCGCCAGCAGCCAGGTCGGACAGACAAGCTACACCTTC. The rearrangement links TRBV4-1 to TRBJ1-2, with D perhaps TRBD1 (6 bases). V was shortened by 3 bases and J by 9 bases, with 14 bases between the two germline ends. CDR1 and CDR2 (germline): MGHRA, YSYEKL. This CDR3 region has 13 residues.

The chain combines TRBV7-2 with TRBJ1-3, with 7 nucleotides matching TRBD1. This CDR3 is built from 15 residues. Per the germline V gene, CDR1 is SGHTA and CDR2 is FQGNSA. V lost 7 bases, J lost 4 bases, and 10 bases stayed unmatched. The CDR3 here is CASKGQGGTGNTIYF. CDR3 sequence (DNA): TGTGCCAGCAAGGGCCAGGGGGGCACGGGAAACACCATATATTTT.

The rearrangement joins TRBV5-1 to TRBJ1-5, with D possibly TRBD1 on 6 matching bases. CDR1 is SGHRS and CDR2 is YFSETQ in the germline V gene. The CDR3 loop spans 15 amino acids. The V end lost 4 bases, the J end lost 7 bases, and 18 bases lay between the germline ends. The CDR3 DNA is TGCGCCAGCAGCACCCTCGGGGGGCGCGACCAGCCCCAGCATTTT. This codes for CASSTLGGRDQPQHF.

The chain has TRBV5-3 and TRBJ1-6; maybe TRBD1 (6 bases). TRBV5-3 has ORF status, its function being uncertain. This CDR3 comprises 15 residues. Trimming shortened V by 9 bases and J by 6 bases, and 19 bases separated the two germline ends. The CDR3 region has the DNA TGTGCCACTGGGGGAGGGGGTGGAAGTAATTCACCCCTCCACTTT. Residues: CATGGGGGSNSPLHF.

Written as DNA, the CDR3 is TGCGCCAGCAGCCTTACGGTAGCGGGGGGGTACAATGAGCAGTTCTTC. This gives the protein CASSLTVAGGYNEQFF. The chain couples TRBV5-1 to TRBJ2-1, with TRBD2 identical over 11 bases. Germline V gene sequence: CDR1 SGHRS, CDR2 YFSETQ. V was clipped by 4 bases and J by 4 bases; unmatched bases: 7. The CDR3 runs 16 residues. Full variable domain (outside the CDR3, taken from reference TRBV5-1 and TRBJ2-1): KAGVTQTPRYLIKTRGQQVTLSCSPISGHRSVSWYQQTPGQGLQFLFEYFSETQRNKGNFPGRFSGRQFSNSRSEMNVSTLELGDSALYLCASSLTVAGGYNEQFFGPGTRLTVL.

This clone was seen just once. This rearrangement joins TRBV9 to TRBJ1-2, with 7 bases matching TRBD1. J was trimmed by 8 bases and V by 3 bases; bases with no gene match: 10. There are 14 residues in the CDR3. Germline CDR1 and CDR2: SGDLS and YYNGEE. The CDR3 loop is CASSEPGQYSGYTF. CDR3 bases: TGTGCCAGCAGCGAACCGGGACAGTACTCCGGCTACACCTTC.

The chain carries TRBV6-1 and TRBJ2-7; D might be TRBD1 (6 bases). Germline V CDR1 and CDR2: MNHNS, SASEGT. The CDR3 runs to 14 residues. V was pared by 4 bases and J by 3 bases, with 13 bases between. Written as DNA, the CDR3 is TGTGCCAGCAGTGGGCGACAGGCCATCTACGAGCAGTACTTC. This encodes CASSGRQAIYEQYF.

The chain uses TRBV27 and TRBJ1-2; tentatively, D is TRBD1 (6 bases). V was shortened by 3 bases and J by 8 bases, with 19 bases between the two germline ends. This CDR3 contains 15 residues. Germline-derived CDR1 and CDR2 are MNHEY and SMNVEV (reference sequence). The CDR3 nucleotides read TGTGCCAGCAGTTTCCGCGGACAGCTCAGTACGGGCTACACCTTC. The encoded protein is CASSFRGQLSTGYTF.